This T cell receptor (beta chain) was identified during a study of blood T cell repertoires in COVID-19. Overall study context: Nucleic acid was either cDNA or gDNA, and it came from T cells, B-cell-depleted T cells, or PBMCs.

In germline, CDR1 is DFQATT, CDR2 SNEGSKA (reference sequence). Trimming removed 8 bases at V and 8 bases at J, with 11 bases between. The CDR3 runs to 10 residues. Sequenced by immunoSEQ multiplex PCR; TCRdb stores in-frame clones only, minus some. The sample lists fewer than 200,000 clones, about 75% occurring once. The sample comprised peripheral blood. The sequence derives from a woman aged 70-85 years with acute or convalescent COVID-19. The V and J genes are TRBV20-1 and TRBJ2-3; D may be TRBD2 (5 bases). The chain's CDR3 is CSWTEGTQYF. CDR3 coding DNA: TGCAGTTGGACTGAGGGTACGCAGTATTTT.